This T cell receptor beta chain was observed in a study of blood T cell repertoires in COVID-19. About the research overall: The origin of the acute and convalescent COVID-19 samples was the United States, Italy and Spain. Nucleic acid was either cDNA or gDNA, and it came from T cells, B-cell-depleted T cells, or PBMCs.

This clone was seen a handful of times. Original processing notes: Estimation of nucleated cell counts was performed using reference gene primer amplification. Clones were read by immunoSEQ multiplex PCR, and TCRdb kept only the in-frame ones, dropping some. D and trimming come from the DNA, and the V and J calls and clone size come from that table. The sample includes around 160,000 clones, approximately 86% of them seen just once. The germline V gene encodes CDR1 MRHNA and CDR2 SNTAGT. V shed 4 bases and J 1 base; nucleotides not matched to a gene: 0. The CDR3 is 14 residues long. This chain connects TRBV6-4 to TRBJ2-3, with TRBD2 matching over 9 bases. The sample was peripheral blood. The source is a woman aged 35 to 49 with active or convalescent COVID-19. The CDR3 DNA reads TGTGCCAGCAGTGGGACTAGCGGCACAGATACGCAGTATTTT. Encoded protein: CASSGTSGTDTQYF.